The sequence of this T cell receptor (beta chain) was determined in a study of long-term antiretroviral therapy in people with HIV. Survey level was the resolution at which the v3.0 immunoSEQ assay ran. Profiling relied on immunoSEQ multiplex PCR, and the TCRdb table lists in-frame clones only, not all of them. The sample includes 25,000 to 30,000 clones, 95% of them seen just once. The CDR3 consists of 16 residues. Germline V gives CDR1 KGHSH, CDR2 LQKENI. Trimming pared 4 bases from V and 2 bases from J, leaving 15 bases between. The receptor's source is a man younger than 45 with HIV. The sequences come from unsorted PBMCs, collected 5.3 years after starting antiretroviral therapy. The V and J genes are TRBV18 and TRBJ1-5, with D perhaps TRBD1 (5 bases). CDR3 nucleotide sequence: TGTGCCAGCTCACTTTCAATCTCGGGGGGCAATCAGCCCCAGCATTTT. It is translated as CASSLSISGGNQPQHF. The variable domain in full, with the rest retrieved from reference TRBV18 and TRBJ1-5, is NAGVMQNPRHLVRRRGQEARLRCSPMKGHSHVYWYRQLPEEGLKFMVYLQKENIIDESGMPKERFSAEFPKEGPSILRIQQVVRGDSAAYFCASSLSISGGNQPQHFGDGTRLSIL.